This T cell receptor beta chain derives from a study of CD8+ T cells in alopecia areata. Extraction of RNA preceded its reverse transcription into cDNA, which served as the sequencing template. Profiled with immunoSEQ multiplex PCR; TCRdb holds only in-frame clones, not every one. The table lists about 120,000 clones, approximately 60% of them singletons. With 4 bases removed from V and 0 bases from J, the gap between germline ends came to 11 bases. The CDR3 is 14 residues long. Germline lookup yields CDR1 GTSNPN and CDR2 SVGIG (reference sequence). This clone was observed a few times. Its specificity is unknown. Study findings and constraints: Compared with mice, patients displayed less clear TCR sharing, possibly for HLA-related reasons. Scalp lesions, especially in alopecia totalis/universalis, had higher clonality than normal scalp. Scalp samples also yield sequences of resident alphabeta T cells from normal skin.

The J gene is TRBJ2-3, the V gene TRBV30, with unresolved D. The specimen sequenced was CD4+ T cells sorted from blood. The TCR sequence derives from a human donor in good health. CDR3 DNA sequence: TGTGCCTGGATACGCCGGGCTAGCACAGATACGCAGTATTTT. Translation: CAWIRRASTDTQYF.